A single sample gave rise to the 5 T cell receptor beta chains below, sequenced in a study of cytomegalovirus exposure and HLA in healthy donors. The primer mix had 60 Vbeta and 13 Jbeta primers. The data were produced by immunoSEQ multiplex PCR, yet TCRdb's version contains in-frame clones alone and is incomplete. The data contain 150,000 to 200,000 clones, over 70% of them singletons. Specimen: PBMCs. The origin of the receptors is a woman aged 35 to 49 in good health and CMV-seronegative.

CDR3 residues: CASSEQGRYNEQFF. The DNA of the CDR3 is TGTGCCAGCAGTGAACAGGGGCGCTACAATGAGCAGTTCTTC. This chain connects TRBV2 to TRBJ2-1; tentatively, D is TRBD1 (6 bases). CDR1 is SNHLY, CDR2 FYNNEI, per germline. The germline V and J ends were trimmed by 2 bases and 3 bases, with 8 bases remaining between them. The CDR3 runs 14 residues.

The CDR3 reads CSVVITRSFNEQFF. In DNA, the CDR3 is TGCAGCGTTGTAATTACCCGGAGTTTCAATGAGCAGTTCTTC. The V call is TRBV29-1, the J call TRBJ2-1; D ambiguous. The CDR3 totals 14 residues. V was trimmed by 4 bases and J by 6 bases, leaving 16 bases between them. In germline, CDR1 is SQVTM, CDR2 ANQGSEA.

This chain joins TRBV5-4 and TRBJ1-2; 9 nucleotides line up with TRBD1. This CDR3 spans 15 amino acids. Germline trimming cut 2 bases from V and 7 bases from J; bases unmatched to any gene: 9. The germline gives CDR1 SGHNT, CDR2 YYREEE (reference sequence). This CDR3 reads CASSFPDRGKVGYTF. CDR3 sequence (DNA): TGTGCCAGCAGCTTCCCCGACAGGGGGAAAGTTGGCTACACCTTC.

The chain is built from TRBV11-3 and TRBJ2-3; the D is unclear. The germline gives CDR1 SGHNT, CDR2 YENEEA. Trimming took 10 bases from V and 4 from J, leaving 9 bases between them. The CDR3 covers 11 residues. CDR3 bases: TGTGCCATCTCGCGATCAGATACGCAGTATTTT. This codes for CAISRSDTQYF.

The chain has TRBV28 and TRBJ2-6; D not resolved. From germline, CDR1 is MDHEN and CDR2 SYDVKM. The CDR3 has 16 residues. V was pared by 10 bases and J by 0 bases, with 16 bases between. Written as DNA, the CDR3 is TGTGCCACCACGAAATCTTACAGCTCTGGGGCCAACGTCCTGACTTTC. Its protein product is CATTKSYSSGANVLTF.